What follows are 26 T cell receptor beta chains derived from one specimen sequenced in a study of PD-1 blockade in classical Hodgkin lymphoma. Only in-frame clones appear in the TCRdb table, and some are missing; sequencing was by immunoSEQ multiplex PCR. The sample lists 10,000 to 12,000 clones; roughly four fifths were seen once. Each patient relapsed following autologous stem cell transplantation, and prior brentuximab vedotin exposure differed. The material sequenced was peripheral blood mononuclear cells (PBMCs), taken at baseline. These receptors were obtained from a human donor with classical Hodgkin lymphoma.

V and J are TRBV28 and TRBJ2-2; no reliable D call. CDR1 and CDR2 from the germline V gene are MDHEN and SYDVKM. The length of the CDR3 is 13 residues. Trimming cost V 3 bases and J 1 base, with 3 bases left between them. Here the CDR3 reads CASSFRNTGELFF. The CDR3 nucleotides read TGTGCCAGCAGTTTCCGGAACACCGGGGAGCTGTTTTTT.

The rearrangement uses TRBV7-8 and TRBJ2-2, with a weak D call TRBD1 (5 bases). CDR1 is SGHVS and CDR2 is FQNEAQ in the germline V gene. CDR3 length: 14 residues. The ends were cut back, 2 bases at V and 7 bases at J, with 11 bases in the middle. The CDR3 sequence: CASSLTTEIGELFF. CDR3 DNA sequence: TGTGCCAGCAGCTTAACGACAGAGATCGGGGAGCTGTTTTTT.

DNA of the CDR3: TGTGCTAGTGGTTACGGGACAGGGGGCGTATTCGCTGAAGCTTTCTTT. Its translation: CASGYGTGGVFAEAFF. V and J are TRBV12-5 and TRBJ1-1; 12 bases fit TRBD1. V gave up 4 bases and J gave up 6 bases; unmatched junction bases: 9. Germline V gene sequence: CDR1 LGHNT, CDR2 FRNRAP. The CDR3 has 16 residues. The full variable domain, its missing parts supplied by reference TRBV12-5 and TRBJ1-1, is DARVTQTPRHKVTEMGQEVTMRCQPILGHNTVFWYRQTMMQGLELLAYFRNRAPLDDSGMPKDRFSAEMPDATLATLKIQPSEPRDSAVYFCASGYGTGGVFAEAFFGQGTRLTVV.

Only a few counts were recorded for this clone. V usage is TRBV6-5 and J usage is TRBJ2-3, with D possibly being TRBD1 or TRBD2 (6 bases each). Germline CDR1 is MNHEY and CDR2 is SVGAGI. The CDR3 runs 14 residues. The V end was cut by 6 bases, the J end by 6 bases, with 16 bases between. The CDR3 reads CASRRRGPSDTQYF. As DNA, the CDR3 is TGTGCCAGCAGGCGACGGGGGCCGAGCGATACGCAGTATTTT.

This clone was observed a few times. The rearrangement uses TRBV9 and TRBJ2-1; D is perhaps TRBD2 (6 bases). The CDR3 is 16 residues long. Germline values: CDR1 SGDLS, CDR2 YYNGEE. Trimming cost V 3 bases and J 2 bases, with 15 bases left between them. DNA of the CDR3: TGTGCCAGCAGCGGCGGCGTCGGGGAGGCCTACAATGAGCAGTTCTTC. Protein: CASSGGVGEAYNEQFF.

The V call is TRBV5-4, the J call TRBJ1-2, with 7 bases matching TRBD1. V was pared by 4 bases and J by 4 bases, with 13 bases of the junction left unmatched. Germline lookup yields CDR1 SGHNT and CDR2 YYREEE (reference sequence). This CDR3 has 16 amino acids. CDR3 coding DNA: TGTGCCAGCAGCAGGGCCGGGACAGAAAGCCCCTATGGCTACACCTTC. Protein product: CASSRAGTESPYGYTF.

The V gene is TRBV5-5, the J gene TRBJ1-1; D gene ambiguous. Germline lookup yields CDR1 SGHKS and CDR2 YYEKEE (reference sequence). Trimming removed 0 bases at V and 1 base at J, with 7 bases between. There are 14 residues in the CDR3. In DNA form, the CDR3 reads TGTGCCAGCAGCTTGGGGGTGAGGAACACTGAAGCTTTCTTT. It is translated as CASSLGVRNTEAFF.

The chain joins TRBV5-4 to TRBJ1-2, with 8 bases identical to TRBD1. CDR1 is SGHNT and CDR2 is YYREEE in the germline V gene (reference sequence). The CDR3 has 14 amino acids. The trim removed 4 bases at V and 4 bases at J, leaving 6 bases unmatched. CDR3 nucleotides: TGTGCCAGCAGCCCCGGACAGGGAAGCTATGGCTACACCTTC. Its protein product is CASSPGQGSYGYTF.

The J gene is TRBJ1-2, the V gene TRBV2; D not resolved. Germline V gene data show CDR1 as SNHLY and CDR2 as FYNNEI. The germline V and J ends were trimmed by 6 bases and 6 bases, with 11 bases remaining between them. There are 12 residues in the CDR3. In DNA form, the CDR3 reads TGTGCCAGCAGATGGGTCCAGGATGGCTACACCTTC. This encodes CASRWVQDGYTF. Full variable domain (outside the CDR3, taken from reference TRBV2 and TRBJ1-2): EPEVTQTPSHQVTQMGQEVILRCVPISNHLYFYWYRQILGQKVEFLVSFYNNEISEKSEIFDDQFSVERPDGSNFTLKIRSTKLEDSAMYFCASRWVQDGYTFGSGTRLTVV.

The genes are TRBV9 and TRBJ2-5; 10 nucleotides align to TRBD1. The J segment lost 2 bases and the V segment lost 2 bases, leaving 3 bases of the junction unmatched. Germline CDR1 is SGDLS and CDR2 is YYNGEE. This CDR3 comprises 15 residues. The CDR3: CASSVGTGVQETQYF. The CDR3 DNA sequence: TGTGCCAGCAGCGTCGGGACAGGGGTACAAGAGACCCAGTACTTC.

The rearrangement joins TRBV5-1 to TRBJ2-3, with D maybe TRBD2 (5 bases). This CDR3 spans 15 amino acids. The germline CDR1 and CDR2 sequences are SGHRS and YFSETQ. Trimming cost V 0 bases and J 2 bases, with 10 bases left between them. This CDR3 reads CASSLAGSTTDTQYF. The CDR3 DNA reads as TGCGCCAGCAGCTTGGCGGGGAGTACCACAGATACGCAGTATTTT. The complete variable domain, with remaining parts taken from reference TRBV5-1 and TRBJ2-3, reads KAGVTQTPRYLIKTRGQQVTLSCSPISGHRSVSWYQQTPGQGLQFLFEYFSETQRNKGNFPGRFSGRQFSNSRSEMNVSTLELGDSALYLCASSLAGSTTDTQYFGPGTRLTVL.

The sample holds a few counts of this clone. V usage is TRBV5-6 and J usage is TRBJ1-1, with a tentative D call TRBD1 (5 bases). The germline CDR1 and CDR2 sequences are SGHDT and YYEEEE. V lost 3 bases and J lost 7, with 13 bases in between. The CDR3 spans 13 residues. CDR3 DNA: TGTGCCAGCAGCTACTTGGGGCAGGGTGAAGCTTTCTTT. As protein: CASSYLGQGEAFF.

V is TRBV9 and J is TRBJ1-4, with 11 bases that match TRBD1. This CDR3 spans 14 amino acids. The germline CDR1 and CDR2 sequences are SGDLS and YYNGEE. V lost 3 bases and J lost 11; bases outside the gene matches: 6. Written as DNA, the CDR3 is TGTGCCAGCAGCGCCAGGACAGGGGGCTCGAAACTGTTTTTT. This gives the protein CASSARTGGSKLFF.

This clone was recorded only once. The DNA for the CDR3 is TGTGCCAGCACCCGAGGGGGACAAGAGACCCAGTACTTC. Translated, it gives CASTRGGQETQYF. The chain recombines TRBV2 with TRBJ2-5; TRBD1 might be the D (6 bases). The V end was cut by 7 bases, the J end by 2 bases, with 11 bases between. This CDR3 spans 13 amino acids. Germline V gene data show CDR1 as SNHLY and CDR2 as FYNNEI.

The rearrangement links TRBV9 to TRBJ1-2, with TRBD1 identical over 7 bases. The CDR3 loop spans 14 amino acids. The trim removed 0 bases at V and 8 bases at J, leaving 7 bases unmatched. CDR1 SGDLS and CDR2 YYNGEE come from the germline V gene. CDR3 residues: CASSVVEGAGGYTF. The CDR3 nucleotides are TGTGCCAGCAGCGTAGTAGAGGGGGCGGGAGGCTACACCTTC.

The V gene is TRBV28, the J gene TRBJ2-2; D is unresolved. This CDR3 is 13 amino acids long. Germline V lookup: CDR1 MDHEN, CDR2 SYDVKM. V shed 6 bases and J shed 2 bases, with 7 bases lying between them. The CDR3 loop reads CASRTTNTGELFF. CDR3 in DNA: TGTGCCAGCAGAACTACCAACACCGGGGAGCTGTTTTTT.

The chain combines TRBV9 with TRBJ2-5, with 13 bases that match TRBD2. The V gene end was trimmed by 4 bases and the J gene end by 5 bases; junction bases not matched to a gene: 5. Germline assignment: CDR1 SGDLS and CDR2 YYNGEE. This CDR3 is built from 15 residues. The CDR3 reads CASSWTSGGGETQYF. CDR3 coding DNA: TGTGCCAGCAGCTGGACTAGCGGGGGAGGGGAGACCCAGTACTTC. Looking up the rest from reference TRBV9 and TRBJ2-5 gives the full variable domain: DSGVTQTPKHLITATGQRVTLRCSPRSGDLSVYWYQQSLDQGLQFLIQYYNGEERAKGNILERFSAQQFPDLHSELNLSSLELGDSALYFCASSWTSGGGETQYFGPGTRLLVL.

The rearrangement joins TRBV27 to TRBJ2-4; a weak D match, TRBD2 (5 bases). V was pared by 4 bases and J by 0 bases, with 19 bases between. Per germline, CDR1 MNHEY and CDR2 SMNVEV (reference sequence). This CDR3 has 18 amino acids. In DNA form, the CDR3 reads TGTGCCAGCAGTTGCTACACCCGGGCGGAGGAAGCCAAAAACATTCAGTACTTC. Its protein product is CASSCYTRAEEAKNIQYF.

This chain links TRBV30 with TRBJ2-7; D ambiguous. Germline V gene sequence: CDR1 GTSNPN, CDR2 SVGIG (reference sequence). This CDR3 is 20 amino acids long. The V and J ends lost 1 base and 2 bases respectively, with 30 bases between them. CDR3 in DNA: TGTGCCTGGAGTGACTCCACGGGTCGGATCAAGGGTTCAGTAGCCTACGAGCAGTACTTC. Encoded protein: CAWSDSTGRIKGSVAYEQYF.

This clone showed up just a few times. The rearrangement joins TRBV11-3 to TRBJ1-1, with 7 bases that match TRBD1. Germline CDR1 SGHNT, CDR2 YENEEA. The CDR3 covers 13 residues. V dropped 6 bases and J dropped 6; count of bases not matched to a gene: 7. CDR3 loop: CASSAGGVAEAFF. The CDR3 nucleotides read TGTGCCAGCAGTGCAGGGGGGGTGGCTGAAGCTTTCTTT.

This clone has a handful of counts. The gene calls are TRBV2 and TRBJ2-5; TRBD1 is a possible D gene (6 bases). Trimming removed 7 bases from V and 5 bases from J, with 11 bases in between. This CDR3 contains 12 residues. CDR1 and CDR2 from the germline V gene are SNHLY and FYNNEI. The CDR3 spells CASTTTGETQYF. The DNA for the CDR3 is TGTGCCAGCACAACTACAGGGGAGACCCAGTACTTC.

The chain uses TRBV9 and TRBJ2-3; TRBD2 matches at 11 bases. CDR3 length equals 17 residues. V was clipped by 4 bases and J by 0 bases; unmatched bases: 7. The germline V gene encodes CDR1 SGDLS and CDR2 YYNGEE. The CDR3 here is CASSLSGGAESTDTQYF. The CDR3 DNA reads TGTGCCAGCAGCCTTAGCGGGGGGGCAGAAAGCACAGATACGCAGTATTTT. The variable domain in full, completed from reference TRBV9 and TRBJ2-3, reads DSGVTQTPKHLITATGQRVTLRCSPRSGDLSVYWYQQSLDQGLQFLIQYYNGEERAKGNILERFSAQQFPDLHSELNLSSLELGDSALYFCASSLSGGAESTDTQYFGPGTRLTVL.

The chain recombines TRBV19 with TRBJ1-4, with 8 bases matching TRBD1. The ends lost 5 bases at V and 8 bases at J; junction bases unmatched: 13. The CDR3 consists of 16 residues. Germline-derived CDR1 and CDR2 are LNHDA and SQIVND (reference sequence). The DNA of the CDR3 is TGTGCCAGTAGTCCTGGACAGGGAGTTCGCGGCGAAAAACTGTTTTTT. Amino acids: CASSPGQGVRGEKLFF. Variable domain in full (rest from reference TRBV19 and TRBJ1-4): DGGITQSPKYLFRKEGQNVTLSCEQNLNHDAMYWYRQDPGQGLRLIYYSQIVNDFQKGDIAEGYSVSREKKESFPLTVTSAQKNPTAFYLCASSPGQGVRGEKLFFGSGTQLSVL.

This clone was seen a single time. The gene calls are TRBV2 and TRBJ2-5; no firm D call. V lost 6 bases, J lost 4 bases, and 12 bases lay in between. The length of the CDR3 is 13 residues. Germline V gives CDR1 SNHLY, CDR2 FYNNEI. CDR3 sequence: CASRRTAPETQYF. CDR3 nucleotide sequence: TGTGCCAGCAGGCGGACGGCCCCAGAGACCCAGTACTTC. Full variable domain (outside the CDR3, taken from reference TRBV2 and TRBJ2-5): EPEVTQTPSHQVTQMGQEVILRCVPISNHLYFYWYRQILGQKVEFLVSFYNNEISEKSEIFDDQFSVERPDGSNFTLKIRSTKLEDSAMYFCASRRTAPETQYFGPGTRLLVL.

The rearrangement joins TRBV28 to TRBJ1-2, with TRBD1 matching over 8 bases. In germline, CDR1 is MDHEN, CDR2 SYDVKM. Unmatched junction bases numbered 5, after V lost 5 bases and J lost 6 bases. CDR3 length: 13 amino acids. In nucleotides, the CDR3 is TGTGCCAGCAGTCGTACAGGGGGGGATGGCTACACCTTC. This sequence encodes CASSRTGGDGYTF.

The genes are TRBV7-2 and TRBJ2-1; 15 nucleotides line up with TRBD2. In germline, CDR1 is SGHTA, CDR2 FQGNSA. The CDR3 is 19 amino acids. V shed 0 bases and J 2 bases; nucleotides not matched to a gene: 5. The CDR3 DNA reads TGTGCCAGCAGCTTAGCGGGGACTAGCGGGGGGAGGACCTACAATGAGCAGTTCTTC. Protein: CASSLAGTSGGRTYNEQFF.